Sequencing of this T cell receptor beta chain was carried out in a study of cytomegalovirus exposure and HLA in healthy donors. For the study at large: Early on, a data release was issued that held some 91 million unique TCRs from HLA-typed donors.

V shed 3 bases and J shed 6 bases, with 13 bases lying between them. The germline gives CDR1 SGHTA, CDR2 FQGNSA. This CDR3 has 14 amino acids. This PCR relied on a set of 60 Vbeta primers and 13 Jbeta primers. Method: immunoSEQ multiplex PCR; TCRdb's copy keeps in-frame clones and lacks some. This table has 85,000 to 90,000 clones, just under 90% appearing once. The TCR was taken from a man between 18 and 29 years old in good health and CMV-seronegative. The sequencing sample was made of PBMCs. J is TRBJ2-3 and V is TRBV7-2, with D possibly being TRBD1 (6 bases). CDR3 region: CASSFRTAPDTQYF. The CDR3 bases are TGTGCCAGCAGCTTCCGGACAGCACCCGATACGCAGTATTTT. Full variable domain (remainder filled in from reference TRBV7-2 and TRBJ2-3): GAGVSQSPSNKVTEKGKDVELRCDPISGHTALYWYRQSLGQGLEFLIYFQGNSAPDKSGLPSDRFSAERTGGSVSTLTIQRTQQEDSAVYLCASSFRTAPDTQYFGPGTRLTVL.